The 27 T cell receptor beta chains presented below share a single source sample, sequenced in a study of blood T cell repertoires in COVID-19. Assay: immunoSEQ multiplex PCR; the TCRdb copy retains only in-frame clones and omits some. The repertoire holds a few hundred thousand clones, with 85% to 90% as singletons. The source material was PBMCs or T cells enriched from blood (not recorded which). The receptors shown here come from a woman in her fifties or sixties who had been exposed to COVID-19.

The CDR3 loop reads CASSLVRGGADEQFF. The CDR3 region has the DNA TGCGCCAGCAGCTTGGTGCGCGGGGGGGCGGATGAGCAGTTCTTC. J is TRBJ2-1 and V is TRBV5-1; 9 bases are shared with TRBD2. J was trimmed by 8 bases and V by 0 bases; bases with no gene match: 6. The CDR3 sequence is 15 residues long. Germline V CDR1 and CDR2: SGHRS, YFSETQ.

The rearrangement links TRBV10-1 to TRBJ2-3; D possibly corresponds to TRBD1 (5 bases). Looked up from germline, CDR1 is WNHNN and CDR2 is SYGVQD (reference sequence). CDR3 size: 21 residues. V lost 6 bases, J lost 1 base, and 32 bases lay in between. CDR3 sequence (DNA): TGCGCCAGCAGACATGAGTGGGGTCGGTCAGGGAAGGTCTTGGGCACAGATACGCAGTATTTT. It is translated as CASRHEWGRSGKVLGTDTQYF.

The J gene is TRBJ2-7, the V gene TRBV19, with TRBD1 identical over 7 bases. From germline, CDR1 is LNHDA and CDR2 SQIVND (reference sequence). CDR3 length: 18 amino acids. After removal of 3 bases from V and 4 bases from J, the junction contained 18 bases not matched to a gene. The CDR3 region is CASSMKPPFDRVLYEQYF. The CDR3, as DNA: TGTGCCAGTAGTATGAAGCCCCCGTTTGACAGGGTGCTTTACGAGCAGTACTTC.

This clone is a singleton in its sample. The rearrangement uses TRBV5-1 and TRBJ1-3; the D gene is possibly TRBD1 (6 bases). This CDR3 contains 16 residues. Germline assignment: CDR1 SGHRS and CDR2 YFSETQ. V lost 7 bases and J lost 3, with 20 bases in between. CDR3 DNA sequence: TGCGCCAGCGCAAGGAGTGACGGGGGGCTTGGAAACACCATATATTTT. Translation: CASARSDGGLGNTIYF.

This clone was seen only once. This chain joins TRBV28 and TRBJ1-5; 8 bases are a match to TRBD1. This CDR3 is built from 15 residues. Germline V CDR1 and CDR2: MDHEN, SYDVKM. V lost 6 bases, J lost 0 bases, and 4 bases stayed unmatched. Written as DNA, the CDR3 is TGTGCCAGCAGGGGGACAGGTCCTAGCAATCAGCCCCAGCATTTT. This codes for CASRGTGPSNQPQHF.

This clone has a single count. The chain links TRBV30 to TRBJ2-2; TRBD1 agrees at 7 bases. V trimming: 2 bases; J trimming: 5 bases; junction bases outside the gene matches: 2. Germline lookup yields CDR1 GTSNPN and CDR2 SVGIG (reference sequence). The CDR3 has 13 amino acids. CDR3 sequence (DNA): TGTGCCTGGAGTCAACAGGGGACCGGGGAGCTGTTTTTT. Amino acid sequence: CAWSQQGTGELFF.

J is TRBJ2-1 and V is TRBV5-1, with TRBD2 identical over 12 bases. The J segment lost 1 base and the V segment lost 4 bases, leaving 3 bases of the junction unmatched. The CDR3 extends over 16 amino acids. Germline V gives CDR1 SGHRS, CDR2 YFSETQ. CDR3 protein: CASSPLAGGSYNEQFF. As DNA, the CDR3 is TGCGCCAGCAGCCCACTAGCGGGGGGATCCTACAATGAGCAGTTCTTC. The full variable domain, completed using reference TRBV5-1 and TRBJ2-1, is KAGVTQTPRYLIKTRGQQVTLSCSPISGHRSVSWYQQTPGQGLQFLFEYFSETQRNKGNFPGRFSGRQFSNSRSEMNVSTLELGDSALYLCASSPLAGGSYNEQFFGPGTRLTVL.

The chain carries TRBV19 and TRBJ2-3; 7 nucleotides line up with TRBD2. Trimming at V came to 6 bases and at J to 2 bases, leaving 8 bases not matched to a gene. Germline lookup yields CDR1 LNHDA and CDR2 SQIVND (reference sequence). CDR3 length: 15 residues. Written as DNA, the CDR3 is TGTGCCAGTAGCCCGCGGGGGTCAGACACAGATACGCAGTATTTT. This codes for CASSPRGSDTDTQYF.

The J gene is TRBJ2-1, the V gene TRBV5-4, with D maybe TRBD1 (6 bases). Germline CDR1 is SGHNT and CDR2 is YYREEE (reference sequence). This CDR3 is built from 15 residues. V gave up 7 bases and J gave up 8 bases, with 22 bases separating them. The CDR3 loop reads CASEGDTPIPDEQFF. The DNA for the CDR3 is TGTGCCAGCGAGGGGGACACACCAATCCCGGATGAGCAGTTCTTC.

V gene TRBV5-6 combines with J gene TRBJ2-5, with 10 bases identical to TRBD2. CDR3 length: 17 residues. With 0 bases clipped from V and 2 bases from J, the junction kept 7 bases outside the gene matches. CDR1 is SGHDT, CDR2 YYEEEE, per germline. CDR3 in amino acids: CASSLGPSGGFQETQYF. The CDR3 DNA follows: TGTGCCAGCAGCTTGGGCCCTAGCGGGGGATTTCAAGAGACCCAGTACTTC.

The V gene is TRBV5-6, the J gene TRBJ1-1; D unclear. Trimming pared 0 bases from V and 5 bases from J, leaving 11 bases between. The V gene's germline CDR1 is SGHDT and CDR2 YYEEEE. There are 14 residues in the CDR3. CDR3 sequence reads: CASSLALTRTEAFF. The CDR3 nucleotides are TGTGCCAGCAGCTTGGCCCTGACGCGGACTGAAGCTTTCTTT.

This sequence joins TRBV28 and TRBJ1-2; 9 bases agree with TRBD1. This CDR3 region has 14 residues. Germline V gene sequence: CDR1 MDHEN, CDR2 SYDVKM. J gave up 5 bases and V 2 bases, and 3 bases lay outside the gene matches. Written as DNA, the CDR3 is TGTGCCAGCAGTTTAACCGGGACAGGGTATGGCTACACCTTC. This gives the protein CASSLTGTGYGYTF.

This clone was seen just once. For the CDR3, the DNA is TGCGCCCCCAAGGGGGACAGGACTAACTATGGCTACACCTTC. Protein sequence: CAPKGDRTNYGYTF. The rearrangement links TRBV10-1 to TRBJ1-2, with 8 bases that match TRBD1. Per germline, CDR1 WNHNN and CDR2 SYGVQD (reference sequence). The CDR3 sequence is 14 residues long. Trimming took 11 bases from V and 0 from J; bases not matched to a gene: 8.

The chain links TRBV6-5 to TRBJ1-2; D gene uncertain. The ends were cut back, 0 bases at V and 1 base at J, with 12 bases in the middle. This CDR3 is built from 16 residues. The germline gives CDR1 MNHEY, CDR2 SVGAGI. The CDR3 reads CASSYSRGGRNYGYTF. CDR3 coding DNA: TGTGCCAGCAGTTACTCCCGCGGTGGCCGTAACTATGGCTACACCTTC.

The gene calls are TRBV5-4 and TRBJ2-3, with 9 bases identical to TRBD2. Trimming took 0 bases from V and 0 from J; bases not matched to a gene: 5. The CDR3 contains 17 residues. Per the germline V gene, CDR1 is SGHNT and CDR2 is YYREEE (reference sequence). CDR3 protein: CASSLGALAGSTDTQYF. The CDR3 coding sequence is TGTGCCAGCAGCTTGGGAGCCCTAGCGGGGAGCACAGATACGCAGTATTTT. The variable domain in full, with the rest retrieved from reference TRBV5-4 and TRBJ2-3, is ETGVTQSPTHLIKTRGQQVTLRCSSQSGHNTVSWYQQALGQGPQFIFQYYREEENGRGNFPPRFSGLQFPNYSSELNVNALELDDSALYLCASSLGALAGSTDTQYFGPGTRLTVL.

CDR3 nucleotides: TGTGCCAGCAGCTTGGCCAGACAAGAGACCCAGTACTTC. This codes for CASSLARQETQYF. This chain uses TRBV5-4 with TRBJ2-5; D not resolved. The CDR3 is made up of 13 amino acids. Germline V gene sequence: CDR1 SGHNT, CDR2 YYREEE (reference sequence). V was trimmed by 0 bases and J by 2 bases, leaving 5 bases between them.

This clone occurred once. This sequence joins TRBV5-1 and TRBJ2-7, with 10 bases fitting TRBD1. V was pared by 0 bases and J by 4 bases, with 7 bases of the junction left unmatched. CDR1 is SGHRS, CDR2 YFSETQ, per germline. The CDR3 has 16 amino acids. CDR3 coding DNA: TGCGCCAGCAGCTTGGATATAGGGACAGGGGCGTACGAGCAGTACTTC. Protein product: CASSLDIGTGAYEQYF.

V is TRBV5-1 and J is TRBJ2-7; 10 bases fit TRBD1. Trimming at V came to 0 bases and at J to 5 bases, leaving 5 bases not matched to a gene. Germline V CDR1 and CDR2: SGHRS, YFSETQ. The CDR3 is made up of 15 amino acids. The CDR3 DNA follows: TGCGCCAGCAGCTTGGCCGGGACAGGGGCCCACGAGCAGTACTTC. This codes for CASSLAGTGAHEQYF.

The J gene is TRBJ1-1, the V gene TRBV7-8; 7 bases match TRBD1. The CDR3 contains 15 residues. CDR1 and CDR2 from the germline V gene are SGHVS and FQNEAQ. The J segment lost 6 bases and the V segment lost 5 bases, leaving 12 bases of the junction unmatched. CDR3 DNA: TGTGCCAGCAGCCACCGACCCGGACAGGAGGCTGAAGCTTTCTTT. This codes for CASSHRPGQEAEAFF.

The V gene is TRBV11-2, the J gene TRBJ1-1, with D uncertain. The CDR3 runs to 16 residues. The V gene lost 3 bases and the J gene lost 1 base, with 15 bases spanning the gap. Looked up from germline, CDR1 is SGHAT and CDR2 is FQNNGV. CDR3 protein: CASSLGEPYPNTEAFF. DNA for the CDR3: TGTGCCAGCAGCTTGGGAGAGCCCTATCCGAACACTGAAGCTTTCTTT.

The chain couples TRBV28 to TRBJ1-2; 7 bases map to TRBD1. Germline CDR1 and CDR2: MDHEN and SYDVKM. The J segment lost 7 bases and the V segment lost 6 bases, leaving 11 bases of the junction unmatched. The CDR3 has 14 residues. CDR3 sequence: CASRTGNVGGGYTF. For the CDR3, the DNA is TGTGCCAGCAGGACAGGGAACGTCGGTGGTGGCTACACCTTC.

The chain is built from TRBV19 and TRBJ1-1, with D tentatively TRBD1 (5 bases). The germline CDR1 and CDR2 sequences are LNHDA and SQIVND (reference sequence). There are 15 residues in the CDR3. The germline V and J ends were trimmed by 5 bases and 5 bases, with 18 bases remaining between them. The chain's CDR3 is CASSVAGTRGTEAFF. In nucleotides, the CDR3 is TGTGCCAGTAGTGTAGCCGGGACCCGGGGGACTGAAGCTTTCTTT.

The genes are TRBV5-5 and TRBJ1-2; a possible D gene is TRBD1 (5 bases). The CDR3 consists of 15 residues. The germline gives CDR1 SGHKS, CDR2 YYEKEE (reference sequence). Trimming took off 0 bases at V and 4 bases at J, with 13 bases between the two ends. The CDR3 is CASSLGLNQGYGYTF. The CDR3 region has the DNA TGTGCCAGCAGCTTGGGACTCAACCAGGGCTATGGCTACACCTTC.

The gene calls are TRBV4-1 and TRBJ1-6, with TRBD1 matching 9 bases. The germline V gene encodes CDR1 MGHRA and CDR2 YSYEKL. After removal of 0 bases from V and 7 bases from J, the junction contained 4 bases not matched to a gene. The CDR3 is made up of 16 amino acids. The CDR3 reads CASSQDPQGANSPLHF. The CDR3 coding sequence is TGCGCCAGCAGCCAAGATCCACAGGGGGCGAATTCACCCCTCCACTTT.

This chain connects TRBV12-3 or TRBV12-4 to TRBJ2-3, with D possibly being TRBD1 (6 bases). The CDR3 totals 13 residues. V shed 6 bases and J shed 4 bases, with 11 bases lying between them. This chain's CDR3 is CASRLGGPDTQYF. DNA of the CDR3: TGTGCCAGCAGGCTTGGGGGCCCAGATACGCAGTATTTT.

This chain joins TRBV19 and TRBJ1-2; 9 positions match TRBD1. V was pared by 6 bases and J by 2 bases, with 13 bases of the junction left unmatched. The CDR3 length is 17 residues. CDR1 is LNHDA and CDR2 is SQIVND in the germline V gene (reference sequence). In nucleotides, the CDR3 is TGTGCCAGTAGCCCGGACAGGGGTTCGGGTAGGAACTATGGCTACACCTTC. Its protein product is CASSPDRGSGRNYGYTF.

The chain carries TRBV28 and TRBJ2-7, with D possibly being TRBD1 (6 bases). CDR1 is MDHEN, CDR2 SYDVKM, per germline. Trimming took 5 bases from V and 5 from J, leaving 16 bases between them. The CDR3 covers 14 residues. The CDR3 sequence: CASSLHHRAHEQYF. For the CDR3, the DNA is TGTGCCAGCAGTCTACACCACAGGGCTCACGAGCAGTACTTC.